Included here is one T cell receptor (beta chain) sequence, with context. Antigen: not known. PCR was performed a second time for about 7 to 11 cycles using a sample-barcoded 5' primer and a J-beta primer mix. The template-switch adaptor was a 5' adaptor with 12 random nucleotides. It tagged each cDNA molecule. TCRdb re-derived calls from the 5' RACE reads in MiXCR, one entry per CDR3 protein. The sample yields around 710,000 distinct CDR3 sequences, about 40% seen once. This CDR3 is 12 amino acids long. CDR1 SGHTA and CDR2 FQGNSA come from the germline V gene. Between the trimmed V and J ends, which lost 0 bases and 9 bases, there was a span of 5 bases. This specimen comes from a study of blood T cells in healthy people across ages. Findings and limits, study-wide: TCR beta diversity per million T cells fell roughly linearly with age. Unsorted PBMC material precluded a definitive naive versus antigen-experienced comparison. Correlation between TCR beta diversity and naive T cell percentage was strong.

This receptor was taken from a woman aged 60-75 years in good health. The gene calls are TRBV7-2 and TRBJ2-2; no definite D call. Specimen: blood. CDR3 region: CASSLAGRELFF. The CDR3 DNA reads TGTGCCAGCAGCTTAGCAGGGAGGGAGCTGTTTTTT.